This T cell receptor (beta chain) was recorded in a study of blood T cell repertoires in COVID-19. Study-wide context: The United States, Italy and Spain provided the acute and convalescent COVID-19 samples.

In the original analysis: Amplified reference gene primers provided the basis for estimating nucleated cell counts. Assay used: immunoSEQ multiplex PCR; TCRdb lists only in-frame clones, some missing. V, J and clone size reflect that table, while D and trimming were determined from the DNA. The repertoire holds 200,000 to 250,000 clones, with approximately 89% as singletons. The CDR3 runs to 15 residues. The J segment lost 2 bases and the V segment lost 0 bases, leaving 2 bases of the junction unmatched. Germline V gene sequence: CDR1 SGHTA, CDR2 FQGNSA. Sequencing used peripheral blood. The receptor was isolated from a woman aged 40 to 49 with acute or convalescent COVID-19. The chain links TRBV7-2 to TRBJ2-5, with 8 positions matching TRBD1. The CDR3 here is CASSLATGGQETQYF. The CDR3 nucleotides are TGTGCCAGCAGCTTAGCCACAGGGGGACAAGAGACCCAGTACTTC.